The entry below gives a single TCR beta chain sequence along with its context. Its antigen is currently unknown. TCRdb recomputed calls from the 5' RACE reads with MiXCR, one row per CDR3 protein. The sample has 40,000 to 60,000 distinct CDR3 sequences, roughly 9.8% seen once. CDR1 is MNHEY, CDR2 SMNVEV, per germline (reference sequence). The CDR3 loop spans 14 amino acids. After removal of 3 bases from V and 6 bases from J, the junction contained 5 bases not matched to a gene. This entry comes from a study of early T cells in non-severe SARS-CoV-2 infection. Regarding the study as a whole: The study's VDJdb matching favored anti-spike CD8 responses and missed private and CD4 specificities.

This TCR was recovered from an adult who was a healthcare worker with PCR-confirmed SARS-CoV-2 infection or an uninfected control (not recorded which). V usage is TRBV27 and J usage is TRBJ1-5; 7 nucleotides agree with TRBD1. Sample: whole blood. The CDR3 here is CASSFDREGQPQHF. CDR3 nucleotide sequence: TGTGCCAGCAGTTTCGACAGGGAAGGTCAGCCCCAGCATTTT.